Given below is one TCR beta chain in context. The junction shows a germline mismatch at one end, possibly a read error. The entry originates in a study of blood T cell repertoires in COVID-19. Across the study: Samples of COVID-19 (acute and convalescent) were obtained from the United States, Italy and Spain.

From germline, CDR1 is MDHEN and CDR2 SYDVKM. CDR3 length: 15 residues. Original handling: Reference gene primer amplification gave estimated nucleated cell counts. Here immunoSEQ multiplex PCR was the method, and the copy in TCRdb shows in-frame clones only, minus some. The V and J calls and clone size were taken over from that table, and D and trimming were inferred from the DNA. Among 300,000 to 450,000 clones listed, 85% were seen once. The chain employs TRBV28 and TRBJ2-1, with 8 bases that match TRBD2. The sample consisted of peripheral blood. The TCR originated in a woman younger than 35 with acute or convalescent COVID-19. As DNA, the CDR3 is TGTGCCACCAGTAGAGCGGGGGACTCCTACAATGAGCAGTTCTTC. Translation gives CATSRAGDSYNEQFF. Full variable domain (missing parts from reference TRBV28 and TRBJ2-1): DVKVTQSSRYLVKRTGEKVFLECVQDMDHENMFWYRQDPGLGLRLIYFSYDVKMKEKGDIPEGYSVSREKKERFSLILESASTNQTSMYLCATSRAGDSYNEQFFGPGTRLTVL.